A selection of T cell receptor beta chains follows, all from one sample in a study of blood T cell repertoires in COVID-19. Produced via immunoSEQ multiplex PCR; TCRdb's table is partial and in-frame only. The table shows a few hundred thousand clones, with approximately 90% occurring only once. The material sequenced was PBMCs or T cells enriched from blood (not recorded which). The receptors shown here come from a woman younger than 45 who had recovered from COVID-19. CDR3s include the opening cysteine and the closing phenylalanine or tryptophan. A D gene is named only where the DNA matches it firmly. Not all rows give a size; the values are once, few, many and, for expanded clones, a class.

j_gene: TRBJ2-5; abundance: -; d_gene: -; v_gene: TRBV9; CDR3nt: TGTGCCAGCAGCGTAGGCGGTGGGGGCCGAGAGACCCAGTACTTC; CDR3aa: CASSVGGGGRETQYF
j_gene: TRBJ1-2; abundance: -; d_gene: -; v_gene: TRBV24-1; CDR3nt: TGTGCCACCAGTCGGTCAGGGTCCCTCGGCTACACCTTC; CDR3aa: CATSRSGSLGYTF
j_gene: TRBJ2-7; abundance: -; d_gene: TRBD1; v_gene: TRBV4-1; CDR3nt: TGCGCCAGCAGCCAAGACAGCGGGACAGGGGTGTACGAGCAGTACTTC; CDR3aa: CASSQDSGTGVYEQYF
j_gene: TRBJ1-6; abundance: -; d_gene: TRBD1; v_gene: TRBV4-1; CDR3nt: TGCGCCAGCAGCCCCCAACAGGGGCCAGCAAATCCACCCCTCCACTTT; CDR3aa: CASSPQQGPANPPLHF
j_gene: TRBJ1-2; abundance: -; d_gene: TRBD1; v_gene: TRBV7-8; CDR3nt: TGTGCCAGCAGCTTAGACTGGACAGGGTATGGCTACACCTTC; CDR3aa: CASSLDWTGYGYTF
j_gene: TRBJ2-5; abundance: -; d_gene: TRBD2; v_gene: TRBV7-8; CDR3nt: TGTGCCAGCAGCCTACGGGGGGGCGCCGGTGGGGAGACCCAGTACTTC; CDR3aa: CASSLRGGAGGETQYF
j_gene: TRBJ2-1; abundance: -; d_gene: -; v_gene: TRBV12-3/TRBV12-4; CDR3nt: TGTGCCAGCAGTTTAGCAGCGGAAGCCCGGGAGTTCTTC; CDR3aa: CASSLAAEAREFF
j_gene: TRBJ1-1; abundance: -; d_gene: -; v_gene: TRBV29-1; CDR3nt: TGCAGCGTTATTAACAGGACGAACACTGAAGCTTTCTTT; CDR3aa: CSVINRTNTEAFF
j_gene: TRBJ2-6; abundance: -; d_gene: TRBD1; v_gene: TRBV10-3; CDR3nt: TGTGCCATCAGTGAGTCAGGCAGGGGGAGAGGTGGGGCCAACGTCCTGACTTTC; CDR3aa: CAISESGRGRGGANVLTF
j_gene: TRBJ1-2; abundance: -; d_gene: -; v_gene: TRBV2; CDR3nt: TGTGCCAGCAGTGAAGCAGGCGGGGGCTTTGATGGCTACACCTTC; CDR3aa: CASSEAGGGFDGYTF
j_gene: TRBJ1-2; abundance: -; d_gene: -; v_gene: TRBV30; CDR3nt: TGTGCCTGGAGTGTAGGCGGGCCTCGAACCTTC; CDR3aa: CAWSVGGPRTF
j_gene: TRBJ2-1; abundance: -; d_gene: -; v_gene: TRBV19; CDR3nt: TGTGCCAGTAGTATGGATAGCCGAAGCTCCTACAATGAGCAGTTCTTC; CDR3aa: CASSMDSRSSYNEQFF
j_gene: TRBJ2-3; abundance: -; d_gene: -; v_gene: TRBV9; CDR3nt: TGTGCCAGCAGCGTAGCCATAGCCACAGATACGCAGTATTTT; CDR3aa: CASSVAIATDTQYF
j_gene: TRBJ2-5; abundance: -; d_gene: TRBD2; v_gene: TRBV4-1; CDR3nt: TGCGCCAGCAGCCTCACGGGACTACTCAGGCAGACCCAGTACTTC; CDR3aa: CASSLTGLLRQTQYF
j_gene: TRBJ2-1; abundance: -; d_gene: TRBD2; v_gene: TRBV10-1; CDR3nt: TGCGCCAGCAGTGCAGCGGGAGTTCTGAGCTCCTACAATGAGCAGTTCTTC; CDR3aa: CASSAAGVLSSYNEQFF
j_gene: TRBJ1-4; abundance: -; d_gene: TRBD1; v_gene: TRBV5-3; CDR3nt: TGTGCCAGAAGCTGCCTCCGAACAGGGGGGGGACTTAGCGGGCATGAAAAACTGTTTTTT; CDR3aa: CARSCLRTGGGLSGHEKLFF
j_gene: TRBJ2-7; abundance: -; d_gene: TRBD2; v_gene: TRBV7-2; CDR3nt: TGTGCCAGCAGCTTAGTACTAGCGGGAGACAACTACGAGCAGTACTTC; CDR3aa: CASSLVLAGDNYEQYF
j_gene: TRBJ1-3; abundance: -; d_gene: -; v_gene: TRBV15; CDR3nt: TGTGCCACCAGCAGAGATCAGAGGTTGGGACATAGAAACACCATATATTTT; CDR3aa: CATSRDQRLGHRNTIYF
j_gene: TRBJ1-3; abundance: -; d_gene: TRBD1; v_gene: TRBV9; CDR3nt: TGTGCCAGCAGCGAGGAGACAGGGTACGGAAACACCATATATTTT; CDR3aa: CASSEETGYGNTIYF
j_gene: TRBJ2-1; abundance: -; d_gene: TRBD2; v_gene: TRBV6-5; CDR3nt: TGTGCCAGCAGTCCTTCCGGGACTAACAATGAGCAGTTCTTC; CDR3aa: CASSPSGTNNEQFF
j_gene: TRBJ1-1; abundance: -; d_gene: -; v_gene: TRBV7-9; CDR3nt: TGTGCCAGCAGCTTAGCTGGGAGAAACACTGAAGCTTTCTTT; CDR3aa: CASSLAGRNTEAFF
j_gene: TRBJ2-2; abundance: -; d_gene: TRBD2; v_gene: TRBV15; CDR3nt: TGTGCCACCAGCAGAGATCGGTCGGGGGGAAGAGGAGCCGGGGAGCTGTTTTTT; CDR3aa: CATSRDRSGGRGAGELFF
j_gene: TRBJ2-1; abundance: once; d_gene: -; v_gene: TRBV9; CDR3nt: TGTGCCAGCAGCGTAGATAGGGGACAATACAATGAGCAGTTCTTC; CDR3aa: CASSVDRGQYNEQFF
j_gene: TRBJ1-1; abundance: -; d_gene: -; v_gene: TRBV4-2; CDR3nt: TGTGCCAGCAGCCGCCAGGGTGAGGTTGTCACTGAAGCTTTCTTT; CDR3aa: CASSRQGEVVTEAFF
j_gene: TRBJ2-6; abundance: -; d_gene: -; v_gene: TRBV23-1; CDR3nt: TGCGCCAGCAGTCAATCCAGTTCCAACGTCCTGACTTTC; CDR3aa: CASSQSSSNVLTF
j_gene: TRBJ1-2; abundance: -; d_gene: -; v_gene: TRBV9; CDR3nt: TGTGCCAGCAGCGCAGACGGACACCATGACTATGGCTACACCTTC; CDR3aa: CASSADGHHDYGYTF
j_gene: TRBJ1-1; abundance: once; d_gene: -; v_gene: TRBV9; CDR3nt: TGTGCCAGCAGCGCATACTCTGCGGACACTGAAGCTTTCTTT; CDR3aa: CASSAYSADTEAFF
j_gene: TRBJ2-1; abundance: -; d_gene: TRBD2; v_gene: TRBV5-6; CDR3nt: TGTGCCAGCAGCTTGGAGGGTAGCGGGTCTGCTGGCTACAATGAGCAGTTCTTC; CDR3aa: CASSLEGSGSAGYNEQFF
j_gene: TRBJ2-3; abundance: -; d_gene: -; v_gene: TRBV30; CDR3nt: TGTGCCTGGAGGCAGGATTTCACAGATACGCAGTATTTT; CDR3aa: CAWRQDFTDTQYF
j_gene: TRBJ2-2; abundance: once; d_gene: TRBD2; v_gene: TRBV19; CDR3nt: TGTGCCAGTAGTATAGGGCATAGCGGGAGGGGAGTCGGGGAGCTGTTTTTT; CDR3aa: CASSIGHSGRGVGELFF
j_gene: TRBJ1-5; abundance: -; d_gene: -; v_gene: TRBV18; CDR3nt: TGTGCCAGCTCACCGGACAGTAACATGGTTCAGCCCCAGCATTTT; CDR3aa: CASSPDSNMVQPQHF
j_gene: TRBJ2-3; abundance: -; d_gene: TRBD2; v_gene: TRBV28; CDR3nt: TGTGCCAGCCAGAATCCGGGACTAGCGGGAGGTGGGGATACGCAGTATTTT; CDR3aa: CASQNPGLAGGGDTQYF
j_gene: TRBJ2-7; abundance: -; d_gene: TRBD2; v_gene: TRBV19; CDR3nt: TGTGCCAGTAGTATACGGAGCGGGAGAGTCTCCTACGAGCAGTACTTC; CDR3aa: CASSIRSGRVSYEQYF
j_gene: TRBJ2-5; abundance: -; d_gene: -; v_gene: TRBV18; CDR3nt: TGTGCCAGCTCACCCGAAGAGACCCAGTACTTC; CDR3aa: CASSPEETQYF
j_gene: TRBJ2-1; abundance: -; d_gene: -; v_gene: TRBV2; CDR3nt: TGTGCCAGCATCGGGGAAGTTCGGCATGAGCAGTTCTTC; CDR3aa: CASIGEVRHEQFF
j_gene: TRBJ2-1; abundance: -; d_gene: -; v_gene: TRBV27; CDR3nt: TGTGCCAGCAGTTTATTCTACCTTTACAATGAGCAGTTCTTC; CDR3aa: CASSLFYLYNEQFF
j_gene: TRBJ1-1; abundance: -; d_gene: -; v_gene: TRBV28; CDR3nt: TGTGCCAGCAGCCACTCGGGACACCTGAACACTGAAGCTTTCTTT; CDR3aa: CASSHSGHLNTEAFF
j_gene: TRBJ2-1; abundance: -; d_gene: TRBD2; v_gene: TRBV19; CDR3nt: TGTGCCAGTAGTATTAGCGGGGGCACCTACAATGAGCAGTTCTTC; CDR3aa: CASSISGGTYNEQFF
j_gene: TRBJ1-2; abundance: -; d_gene: TRBD1; v_gene: TRBV6-2/TRBV6-3; CDR3nt: TGTGCCAGCAGTTACTCTTCCGGGACAGTGGCTCCTAACTATGGCTACACCTTC; CDR3aa: CASSYSSGTVAPNYGYTF
j_gene: TRBJ1-6; abundance: -; d_gene: TRBD1; v_gene: TRBV10-2; CDR3nt: TGCGCCAGCTCCCGGGACAGTAATTCACCCCTCCACTTT; CDR3aa: CASSRDSNSPLHF
j_gene: TRBJ1-2; abundance: few; d_gene: TRBD1; v_gene: TRBV6-5; CDR3nt: TGTGCCAGCAGGCGGGGGACAGGGGAAAATGGCTACACCTTC; CDR3aa: CASRRGTGENGYTF
j_gene: TRBJ1-1; abundance: once; d_gene: -; v_gene: TRBV6-5; CDR3nt: TGTGCCAGCAGACCTCGGGAGGCGAACACTGAAGCTTTCTTT; CDR3aa: CASRPREANTEAFF
j_gene: TRBJ2-1; abundance: -; d_gene: TRBD2; v_gene: TRBV4-3; CDR3nt: TGCGCCAGCAGCCAATATACCCTAGCGGGAGTCGATGAGCAGTTCTTC; CDR3aa: CASSQYTLAGVDEQFF
j_gene: TRBJ1-2; abundance: -; d_gene: TRBD1; v_gene: TRBV5-1; CDR3nt: TGCGCCAGCAGCTTGGCCGGGACAGGCGGGCGCTATGGCTACACCTTC; CDR3aa: CASSLAGTGGRYGYTF
j_gene: TRBJ2-1; abundance: once; d_gene: -; v_gene: TRBV24-1; CDR3nt: TGTGCCACCAGTGATTTCGGGGTTGCCAAGGGCAATGAGCAGTTCTTC; CDR3aa: CATSDFGVAKGNEQFF
j_gene: TRBJ2-4; abundance: -; d_gene: TRBD2; v_gene: TRBV4-1; CDR3nt: TGCGCCAGCAGCCATCGAGGACTAGCGGGAGACAAGGGCGCCAAAAACATTCAGTACTTC; CDR3aa: CASSHRGLAGDKGAKNIQYF
j_gene: TRBJ1-1; abundance: -; d_gene: -; v_gene: TRBV3-1/TRBV3-2; CDR3nt: TGTGCCAGCGCGTGGGGGAGGGGTTCGAACACTGAAGCTTTCTTT; CDR3aa: CASAWGRGSNTEAFF
j_gene: TRBJ1-5; abundance: -; d_gene: -; v_gene: TRBV9; CDR3nt: TGTGCCAGCAGCGTAGGGGGGGACAATCAGCCCCAGCATTTT; CDR3aa: CASSVGGDNQPQHF
j_gene: TRBJ2-7; abundance: -; d_gene: -; v_gene: TRBV15; CDR3nt: TGTGCCACCAGCAGGAGGACTAAGACGGGCGAGCAGTACTTC; CDR3aa: CATSRRTKTGEQYF
j_gene: TRBJ1-1; abundance: -; d_gene: TRBD1; v_gene: TRBV27; CDR3nt: TGTGCCAGCAGTACAGGGGGAGGCACTGAAGCTTTCTTT; CDR3aa: CASSTGGGTEAFF
j_gene: TRBJ2-1; abundance: -; d_gene: TRBD1; v_gene: TRBV20-1; CDR3nt: TGCAGTGCTAGTCCTATGACAGGGGGCAGATACAATGAGCAGTTCTTC; CDR3aa: CSASPMTGGRYNEQFF
j_gene: TRBJ1-3; abundance: -; d_gene: TRBD1; v_gene: TRBV27; CDR3nt: TGTGCCAGCAGTCCAATGACAGGGGGAGGAAACACCATATATTTT; CDR3aa: CASSPMTGGGNTIYF
j_gene: TRBJ2-3; abundance: -; d_gene: -; v_gene: TRBV20-1; CDR3nt: TGCAGTGCCGAGTACTTAGATACGCAGTATTTT; CDR3aa: CSAEYLDTQYF
j_gene: TRBJ1-3; abundance: -; d_gene: -; v_gene: TRBV12-5; CDR3nt: TGTGCTAGTGGTTTGGTACAATCCAACAGGCTCTCTGGAAACACCATATATTTT; CDR3aa: CASGLVQSNRLSGNTIYF
j_gene: TRBJ2-3; abundance: -; d_gene: TRBD2; v_gene: TRBV5-4; CDR3nt: TGTGCCAGCAGCTTGGAGGGACTAGTTCCCGCAGATACGCAGTATTTT; CDR3aa: CASSLEGLVPADTQYF
j_gene: TRBJ2-1; abundance: -; d_gene: -; v_gene: TRBV27; CDR3nt: TGTGCCAGCAGTTCGCTCGAGGTTGCCCGTAGCTCCTACAATGAGCAGTTCTTC; CDR3aa: CASSSLEVARSSYNEQFF
j_gene: TRBJ1-2; abundance: -; d_gene: TRBD1; v_gene: TRBV28; CDR3nt: TGTGCCAGCAGCCCCCGTAGGGGGCTCGGCTACACCTTC; CDR3aa: CASSPRRGLGYTF
j_gene: TRBJ1-1; abundance: -; d_gene: TRBD1; v_gene: TRBV5-5; CDR3nt: TGTGCCAGCAGTCCAATACAGGGGCGCCAAGCTTTCTTT; CDR3aa: CASSPIQGRQAFF